In this sample, the clone carrying this TCR beta chain turned up once. Its matching antigen is unknown. This entry is derived from a study of Ad26.COV2.S vaccination and SARS-CoV-2 variants. Study details: Ad26.COV2.S shots went into the muscle once or twice, 56 days apart.

Treatment: around 19 received Ad26.COV2.S at low or high dose, single or two shots; about 5 received placebo; per-sample allocation not given. Sampling happened 63 days after the first vaccine or placebo injection. Only in-frame clones appear in the TCRdb table, and some are missing; sequencing was by immunoSEQ multiplex PCR. The repertoire holds about 220,000 clones, with roughly 88% as singletons. Study results and limitations: Spike-specific responses of CD8+ and CD4+ T cells were reported to display substantial breadth after vaccination. Comparability of non-spike TCR breadth was observed across vaccine and placebo recipients.

The V and J ends lost 4 bases and 4 bases, in that order; junction bases with no gene match: 6. Germline lookup yields CDR1 SGHTA and CDR2 FQGNSA. CDR3 length: 14 residues. The clonotype comes from a person between 18 and 65 years old who received the Ad26.COV2.S COVID-19 vaccine or a placebo. This rearrangement joins TRBV7-2 to TRBJ2-7, with 8 bases identical to TRBD1. The specimen comprised peripheral blood, sampled in a trial of Ad26.COV2.S vaccine versus placebo. CDR3 loop: CASSSTGGRYEQYF. In DNA form, the CDR3 reads TGTGCCAGCAGCTCAACAGGGGGGAGGTACGAGCAGTACTTC.